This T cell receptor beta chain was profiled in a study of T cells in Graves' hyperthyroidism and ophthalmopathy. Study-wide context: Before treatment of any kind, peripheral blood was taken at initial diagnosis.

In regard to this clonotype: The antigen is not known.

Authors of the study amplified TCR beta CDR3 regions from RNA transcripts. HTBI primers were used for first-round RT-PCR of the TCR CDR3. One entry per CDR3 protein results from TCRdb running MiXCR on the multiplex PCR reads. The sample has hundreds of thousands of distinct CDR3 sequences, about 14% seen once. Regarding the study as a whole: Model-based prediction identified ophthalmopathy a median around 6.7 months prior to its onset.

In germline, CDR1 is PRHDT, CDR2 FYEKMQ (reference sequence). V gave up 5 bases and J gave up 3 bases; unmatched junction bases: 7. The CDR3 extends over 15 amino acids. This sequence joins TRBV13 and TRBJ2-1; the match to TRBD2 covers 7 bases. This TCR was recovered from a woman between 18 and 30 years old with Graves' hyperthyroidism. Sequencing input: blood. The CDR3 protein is CASSGPGGYYNEQFF. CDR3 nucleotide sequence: TGTGCCAGCAGCGGACCGGGAGGCTACTACAATGAGCAGTTCTTC.